What follows describes a single TCR beta chain. The data are from a study of shared T cell receptors in the human thymus. V lost 2 bases and J 10 bases, leaving 13 bases between the germline ends. Germline assignment: CDR1 MNHEY and CDR2 SMNVEV (reference sequence). The CDR3 has 13 amino acids. Assay used: immunoSEQ multiplex PCR; TCRdb lists only in-frame clones, some missing. The table records some 400,000 clones, 95% of them present only once. This receptor was obtained from a human donor. The sequenced sample was thymocytes. The chain employs TRBV27 and TRBJ2-3; tentatively, D is TRBD1 or TRBD2 (6 bases each). CDR3 bases: TGTGCCAGCAGTTTAACGGAGGGGGGTCCGCAGTATTTT. Its translation is CASSLTEGGPQYF.